This T cell receptor (beta chain) derives from a study of vaccination and CD4 T cells after COVID-19. About the research overall: The authors used overlapping spike peptides from SARS-CoV-2, HCoV-NL63, HCoV-OC43 and HCoV-229E to stimulate cells. Control cultures used a CEFX viral epitope pool, an HIV-1 Nef peptide pool, or no peptide.

Germline V lookup: CDR1 KGHDR, CDR2 SFDVKD. The CDR3 runs to 16 residues. V lost 5 bases and J lost 0, with 15 bases in between. This clonotype was observed a handful of times. The target antigen is unknown. Cultured CD4+ T-cell DNA underwent Oncomine TCR Beta short-read sequencing. A single record per CDR3 protein comes from TCRdb applying MiXCR to the PCR reads. The sample has 10,000 to 12,000 distinct CDR3 sequences, under 30% seen once. Regarding treatment: 10-day PBMC culture with coronavirus spike peptide pools or control peptides (ViraFEST assay). For ViraFEST, peptide pools expanded antigen-specific T cells, after which the TCRs were sequenced. Per-well cultures of approximately 2.1 million PBMCs received 9 to 10 IU/ml IL-2 and 10 ug/ml peptide pools.

The source of this sequence is a human donor who had recovered from COVID-19. The source material was CD4+ T cells from blood, cultured in vitro, sampled after SARS-CoV-2 vaccination. This chain uses TRBV24-1 with TRBJ1-1; D is unresolved. The CDR3 nucleotides are TGTGCCACCAGTGCCTGTCTGGCAGACATGAACACTGAAGCTTTCTTT. Translation gives CATSACLADMNTEAFF.